This T cell receptor beta chain came from a study of blood T cell repertoires in COVID-19 (dated by TCRdb to about 2020). General notes on the study: Collaborator samples came from the United States, Italy and Spain and covered acute and convalescent phases of COVID-19. Samples were obtained from the ongoing ImmuneRACE study (first 160 participants) and from about 1,300 subjects provided by 6 global collaborators. The repertoires were released in a freely available public database meant as a resource for research on the immune response to SARS-CoV-2. The material from the prospective study consisted of cDNA or gDNA derived from T cells, B-cell-depleted T cells, or PBMCs. Where available, HLA class I and class II types were obtained from metadata supplied by the sample provider rather than from assay-based typing. A de-identified subject ID, COVID-19 status, age in years and sex were almost always included in the sample metadata. The dataset comprised deeply sampled blood TCRbeta repertoires from subjects exposed to, actively infected with, or recovered from COVID-19. The study at large found these results: The quantity of clinical and demographic metadata differed by source and by participant and was supplied without curation.

A note on this clone: Its cognate antigen has yet to be identified. Qualities for individual bases were not recorded, and no much larger clone is one base off.

Each collaborating institution followed its own protocols to collect whole blood in K2EDTA tubes. For TCRbeta analysis, collaborators shipped samples as frozen whole blood, isolated PBMCs, or DNA extracted from either of those sample types. A distance of 15 bases separates the germline ends of V and J, which lose 5 bases and 8 bases respectively. From cysteine to phenylalanine, the CDR3 is 14 amino acids long. The CDR3 DNA has 42 bases and is translated from base 1. The germline V gene supplies CDR1 KGHDR and CDR2 SFDVKD. TCRbeta CDR3 regions were amplified from genomic DNA using the immunoSEQ Assay, a bias-controlled multiplex PCR. Concerning the study's data processing: The number of nucleated cells in each sample was estimated by amplification of reference gene primers within the assay. To quantify the absolute abundance of each unique TCRbeta CDR3 rearrangement, sequence reads were collapsed and filtered. For each sample, productive Simpson clonality was calculated as the square root of Simpson's diversity index across productive rearrangements. TCRdb mirrors the immuneACCESS table, restricted to in-frame sequences. Some clones are absent from its copies; in checked studies, under half trace to an unresolved V gene, and the reason for the others is unknown. That table is the source of V, J and clone size, and D and trimming were worked out from the DNA. This sample gives about 85,000 clones in total; 80% to 90% of them show up just once. The ten largest account for more than 4.5% of the sample.

Specimen: peripheral blood. The receptor's source is an elderly woman with acute or convalescent COVID-19. The rearrangement combines TRBV24-1 with TRBJ1-3, with no D gene named confidently. In nucleotide form, the sequence is TGTGCCACCAGTGCCCCGAGAGGGAGACACACCATATATTTT. Translated, it reads CATSAPRGRHTIYF.